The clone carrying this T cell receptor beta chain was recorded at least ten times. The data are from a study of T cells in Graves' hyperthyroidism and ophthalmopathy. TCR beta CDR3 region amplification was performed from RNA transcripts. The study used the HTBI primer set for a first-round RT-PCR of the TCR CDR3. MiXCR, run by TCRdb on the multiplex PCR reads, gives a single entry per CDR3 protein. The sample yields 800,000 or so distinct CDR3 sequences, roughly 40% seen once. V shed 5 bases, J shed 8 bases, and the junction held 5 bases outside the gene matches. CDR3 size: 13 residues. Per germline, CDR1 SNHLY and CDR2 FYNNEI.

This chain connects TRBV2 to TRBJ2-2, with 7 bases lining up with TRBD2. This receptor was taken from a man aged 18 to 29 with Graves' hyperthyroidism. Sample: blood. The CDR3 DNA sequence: TGTGCCAGCAGTTCGAGCGGGGCAGGGGAGCTGTTTTTT. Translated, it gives CASSSSGAGELFF.